This TCR beta chain was obtained from a study of cytomegalovirus exposure and HLA in healthy donors (dated by TCRdb to between 2016 and 2019). At the level of the whole study: An earlier analysis of a few hundred of the donors reported over 250 Gb of sequence data and 95 million to 130 million unique TCR beta sequences obtained from 180 million or so T cells. The number of typed donors differed by locus: about 629-630 for A, B, C, DRB1 and DQB1; some 500 for DQA1; around 580 for DPA1; and 450 to 480 for DPB1. High-throughput TCR immunosequencing, statistical association of individual TCRs with disease status, and machine learning were combined to predict cytomegalovirus infection status. Roughly 300 gigabases of sequencing data and approximately 91 million unique TCR sequences made up an early release that covered fewer than 650 HLA-typed donors. In an earlier analysis of 500 to 650 of the donors, high-throughput TCR beta sequencing was used to judge whether each TCR beta V gene segment behaved as functional or pseudogenic. Donor age, sex, ethnicity and CMV serostatus were compiled together with the repertoire data. The study aimed to test whether signatures of past pathogen exposure could be identified by cataloging public T cell receptors. In a later analysis, previously published TCR beta repertoires from 670 or so donors were re-analyzed and high-resolution HLA genotyping was added so that TCR occurrence patterns could be studied. In addition to the first cohort of 650 to 750 subjects, a separate validation cohort of approximately 120 different subjects was used. Of the 300 to 450 genotyped donors, 70% to 90% were placed in the genetic ancestry cluster associated with self-reported Caucasian donors. Among some 400 genotyped donors of the cohort, an average of approximately 240,000 unique TCR beta nucleotide sequences was sequenced per donor, of which about 20% were non-productive. In a later genetic analysis, genome-wide SNP genotypes for about three fifths of the 666 donors were used, and that subset was treated as a discovery cohort. In the later analysis, no new phenotypic data were used to find candidate immune exposures; instead, reliance was placed on TCR beta sequences and their occurrence across donors. The study used immunosequencing to profile the T cell repertoires of more than 650 subjects and linked those repertoires to cytomegalovirus serostatus. Because of strong linkage in the cohort, 4 to 6 DR-DQ haplotypes were treated as single units for association and clustering. Both class I and class II loci were covered by HLA typing, at four-digit resolution. Every discovery cohort repertoire had been produced on one sequencing platform.

Counted from cysteine to phenylalanine, this CDR3 has 14 amino acids. The read is trimmed to its CDR3 DNA, 42 bases read in frame from base 1. V is pared back by 1 base and J by 2 bases, with 8 bases lying between the germline termini. CDR1 and CDR2 are drawn from the germline V gene (reference sequence): SEHNR, FQNEAQ. What the research found in general, with its limitations: Because the 87-base-pair reads could not distinguish some IMGT-functional V segments, including TRBV6-2 and TRBV6-3, those segments were excluded. In a later analysis, HLA-associated TCR beta chains showed more clonal expansion and lower generation probabilities than non-associated chains that were equally common. The authors suggested that the approach could potentially be extended to other disease states and immunological phenotypes. About 15 rarely observed V segments, including chromosome 9 orphons, were excluded from the earlier analysis of approximately 500 of the donors because counts were too low. A further reported finding was that TCR beta sequences accurately predicted the HLA-A and HLA-B alleles for most subjects in the first cohort. A later analysis found that most CMV-associated TCR beta chains appeared HLA-restricted, with HLA associations seemingly driven largely by CMV exposure. Most TCR sequences were observed very rarely across donors, whereas some public TCRs were present in many individuals. Immune exposure information for the cohort was limited to CMV serostatus. Compared with the roughly 710-donor mean, donors in an Asian-associated ancestry cluster had fewer N-insertions in productive TCRs, according to a later genetic analysis. A cluster of highly shared sequence variants was judged likely to be a technical artifact of the sequencing pipeline. A later analysis found that TCR association rates varied across HLA loci, with DRB1 alleles showing the most associated TCRs and HLA-C alleles the fewest. Assigning TCR associations to individual alleles was difficult when HLA alleles, especially DR and DQ, strongly co-occurred. The presence/absence analyses assumed that sequencing depth was roughly uniform across donors, and that assumption may not be true. This cohort had only TCR beta chains sequenced, and the lack of alpha or paired-chain data limited which features could be detected. Because HLA typing was unavailable for some donors at each locus, only the typed subset was used in association tests. A later analysis associated about 18,000 TCR beta sequences with specific HLA alleles at a false discovery rate of 0.05. A total of roughly 160 TCR beta chains were listed by the study as associated with cytomegalovirus. In a later genetic analysis, a missense DCLRE1C variant was associated with V-gene and J-gene trimming of TCR beta chains, and the association was replicated in an independent cohort. Linkage disequilibrium might explain the correlated functional status among segregating V segments, but an unknown experimental factor could not be excluded. The classifier was reported to diagnose cytomegalovirus status with high specificity and sensitivity in both the original and validation cohorts. A later analysis reported that several top co-occurrence clusters appeared linked to parvovirus B19, influenza, CMV and Epstein-Barr virus. In an earlier analysis of some 500 of the donors, most TCR beta V segments were observed in productive rearrangements about 90% or about 30% of the time, broadly matching IMGT annotations. In vitro tests confirmed that a few of the cytomegalovirus-associated TCR beta chains recognize cytomegalovirus antigens.

Comment on this clone: Its binding antigen is unknown.

The cohort was made up of roughly 670 healthy bone marrow donors. At the time of sampling, all cohort members were nominally healthy, though unrecorded immune exposures were likely present. The donor tested CMV seronegative, placing the donor among the 300 to 400 seronegative members of the cohort. A peripheral blood sample was collected from each donor, and TCR beta sequencing was performed on peripheral blood mononuclear cells. Genomic DNA extraction from the blood cell samples was performed with the Qiagen DNeasy Blood Extraction Kit. The library came from the immunoSEQ multiplex PCR assay. The multiplex PCR relied on a mix of 60 forward primers for TCR Vbeta segments and 13 reverse primers for TCR Jbeta segments. Amplification of the CDR3 region of rearranged TCR beta genes was performed with a multiplex PCR assay on genomic DNA. On the Illumina HiSeq System, the amplified TCR beta libraries were sequenced as 87-base-pair reads. Regarding the original processing steps: A later analysis counted 75 million to 100 million unique TCR beta chains across the 650 to 800 repertoires, and around 12 million of these chains were shared by at least two donors. Raw reads were error-corrected and collapsed into unique sequences with a nearest-neighbor algorithm that merged closely related sequences to remove PCR and sequencing errors. CDR3 sequences were aligned to IMGT reference sequences to assign V, D and J gene segments. Each retained sequence needed at least a six-nucleotide match to both a V gene segment and a J gene segment. Rearrangements were called productive when the CDR3 lacked stop codons and stayed in frame with V and J; all others were non-productive. CDR3 was defined according to IMGT convention as the region running from the second conserved V-encoded cysteine to the conserved J-encoded phenylalanine. Sequences without an unambiguous match to a single V gene segment were excluded from the earlier analysis of about 600 of the donors. An earlier analysis of several hundred of the donors called V segments functional above 56.7% productive rearrangements and segregating when the between-donor standard deviation exceeded 5%. To diagnose cytomegalovirus status from the catalog of TCR beta chain sequences, a statistical classification framework was built. In a later analysis, V and J genes were assigned by comparing TCR nucleotide sequences against IMGT/GENE-DB human TR gene sequences. Using the TCRdist pipeline, a later analysis assigned CDR3 sequences along with most-parsimonious VDJ recombination scenarios. A later analysis defined each TCR beta chain by its CDR3 amino acid sequence plus V-gene family, and excluded reads lacking a unique V-gene family. To address suspected cross-contamination and a sequencing artifact, a later analysis removed a few hundred highly shared, low-generation-probability nucleotide sequences. In a later analysis, a clonal expansion index was calculated for each public chain from normalized within-repertoire ranks of inferred template counts. In a later analysis, generation probabilities were computed with a VDJ recombination model fitted to out-of-frame rearrangements, and the resulting probabilities were checked against IGoR. A later analysis scored TCR-TCR, TCR-HLA and TCR-CMV co-occurrence with hypergeometric tests, applying a repertoire-size bias correction to TCR pairs. False discovery rates were estimated in a later analysis by permuting HLA or CMV assignments 20 times. In a later analysis, co-occurring TCRs were grouped using DBSCAN, and TCRdist sequence similarity was added for clustering within HLA-allele-positive subsets. Repertoires with fewer than 30,000 or more than 120,000 public chains were left out of co-occurrence clustering, as were several repertoires with anomalous nucleotide sharing. The table comes from immuneACCESS by way of TCRdb, which keeps in-frame sequences with V and J called. Part of the clones is missing from these tables; in studies checked, under half for an unresolved V gene and the rest for unknown reasons. V, J and clone size were drawn from that table, and D and trimming were deduced from the DNA. This specimen's table enumerates some 110,000 clones. Jointly, the top ten make up roughly 2.5% of the sample.

The V and J segments used are TRBV7-9 and TRBJ2-5; TRBD2 might be the D gene, on 6 matching bases. The sample consisted of PBMCs. The sequence derives from a man aged 30 to 45 in good health and CMV-seronegative. The base sequence is TGTGCCAGCAGCTTAGGGCGGGAACAAGAGACCCAGTACTTC. It translates as CASSLGREQETQYF.